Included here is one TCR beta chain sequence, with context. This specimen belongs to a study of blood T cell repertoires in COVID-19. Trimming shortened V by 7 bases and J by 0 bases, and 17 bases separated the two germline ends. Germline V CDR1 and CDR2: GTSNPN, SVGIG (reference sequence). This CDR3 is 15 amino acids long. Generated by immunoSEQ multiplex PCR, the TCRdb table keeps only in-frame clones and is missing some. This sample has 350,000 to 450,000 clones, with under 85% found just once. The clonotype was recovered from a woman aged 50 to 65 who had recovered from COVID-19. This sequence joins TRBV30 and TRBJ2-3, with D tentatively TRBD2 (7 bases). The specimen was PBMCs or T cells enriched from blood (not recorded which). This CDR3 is CASTVGGASTDTQYF. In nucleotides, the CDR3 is TGTGCCTCAACTGTAGGGGGGGCAAGCACAGATACGCAGTATTTT.